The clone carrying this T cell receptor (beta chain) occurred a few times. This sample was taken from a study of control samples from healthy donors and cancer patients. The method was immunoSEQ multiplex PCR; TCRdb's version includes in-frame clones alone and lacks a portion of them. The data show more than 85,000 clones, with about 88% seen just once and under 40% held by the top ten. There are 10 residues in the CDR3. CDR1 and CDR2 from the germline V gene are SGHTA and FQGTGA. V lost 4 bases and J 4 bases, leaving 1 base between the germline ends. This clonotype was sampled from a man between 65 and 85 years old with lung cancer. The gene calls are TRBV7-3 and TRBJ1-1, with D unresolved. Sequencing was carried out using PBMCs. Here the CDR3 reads CASSCTEAFF. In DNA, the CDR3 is TGTGCCAGCAGCTGCACTGAAGCTTTCTTT.